The clone carrying this TCR beta chain has only a few counts. Its antigen is unidentified. The template was RNA from unsorted bulk tissue. This non-tumor lung sample came from over 3 cm beyond the tumor edge. A modified ARM-PCR protocol with three rounds of nested PCR amplified TCRbeta. TCRdb called the multiplex PCR reads again in MiXCR, with one record for every CDR3 protein. This table holds almost 75,000 distinct CDR3 sequences, about two thirds found once. The V segment lost 1 base and the J segment 8 bases; nucleotides outside the gene matches: 15. CDR3 length: 18 residues. Germline loops: CDR1 LGHNA, CDR2 YNFKEQ. The data belong to a study of tumor and adjacent non-tumor tissue in lung cancer. Study summary: Samples averaged roughly 4 million productive TCRbeta reads each.

Findings and limits, study-wide: Tumor repertoires had a smaller top 100 clone share than normal lung. Tumor tissue had significantly higher TCR diversity than normal lung.

This chain joins TRBV4-2 and TRBJ2-2; 8 bases map to TRBD1. The sequenced material came from distant non-tumor lung tissue. The TCR sequence derives from a woman aged 50 to 60 with non-small cell lung cancer. CDR3 bases: TGTGCCAGCAGCCAAGGGCTCCCCTGGACAGGGTCATCTGGGGAGCTGTTTTTT. This encodes CASSQGLPWTGSSGELFF.